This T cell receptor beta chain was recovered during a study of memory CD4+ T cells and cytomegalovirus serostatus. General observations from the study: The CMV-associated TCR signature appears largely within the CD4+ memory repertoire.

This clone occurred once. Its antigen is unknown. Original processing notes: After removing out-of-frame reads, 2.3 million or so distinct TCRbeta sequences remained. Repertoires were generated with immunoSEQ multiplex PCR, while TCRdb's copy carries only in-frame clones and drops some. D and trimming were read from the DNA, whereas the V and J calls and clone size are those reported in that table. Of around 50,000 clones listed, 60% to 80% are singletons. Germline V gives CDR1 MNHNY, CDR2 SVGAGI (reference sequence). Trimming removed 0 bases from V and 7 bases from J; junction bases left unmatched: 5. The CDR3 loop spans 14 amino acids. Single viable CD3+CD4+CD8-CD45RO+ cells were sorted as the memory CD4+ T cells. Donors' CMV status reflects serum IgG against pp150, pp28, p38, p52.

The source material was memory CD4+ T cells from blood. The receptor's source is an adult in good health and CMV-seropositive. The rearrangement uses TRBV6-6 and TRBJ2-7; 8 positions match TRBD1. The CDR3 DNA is TGTGCCAGCAGTTACTCGGGCAGGGGGCTTGAGCAGTACTTC. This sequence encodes CASSYSGRGLEQYF.